The sequence of this T cell receptor beta chain was determined in a study of control samples from healthy donors and cancer patients. The CDR3 has 14 amino acids. Germline loops: CDR1 MNHNS, CDR2 SASEGT. V lost 3 bases and J lost 6, with 15 bases in between. Sequencing was performed with immunoSEQ multiplex PCR; in TCRdb, only in-frame clones are kept and a portion is missing. The sample includes about 120,000 clones, roughly 92% of them seen just once. The V call is TRBV6-1, the J call TRBJ2-7, with D possibly TRBD1 on 6 matching bases. This receptor was taken from a man older than 75 with head and neck cancer. Specimen: PBMCs. As DNA, the CDR3 is TGTGCCAGCAGTGAGAGGACAGCCGTCGCCGAGCAGTACTTC. Amino acids: CASSERTAVAEQYF.